This T cell receptor (beta chain) was sequenced during a study of radiotherapy plus CTLA-4 blockade in lung cancer. Study outcomes and limitations: Radiotherapy with ipilimumab was followed by blood expansion of tumor-derived clones.

With respect to this clone: The antigen is unknown.

This CDR3 spans 17 amino acids. Germline lookup yields CDR1 SEHNR and CDR2 FQNEAQ (reference sequence). J lost 0 bases, V lost 5 bases, and 9 bases had no gene match. Produced via immunoSEQ multiplex PCR; TCRdb's table is partial and in-frame only. This table has approximately 83,000 clones, 60% to 85% appearing once. Sequenced material: peripheral blood, taken from a patient treated with radiotherapy plus ipilimumab. This sequence joins TRBV7-9 and TRBJ2-1; 8 bases fit TRBD2. The origin of this receptor is a human donor with non-small cell lung cancer who had a partial response to radiotherapy plus ipilimumab. Some clones in this sample may be carry-over from other donors' samples. CDR3 protein: CASSPRTSRSSYNEQFF. Here the CDR3 DNA reads TGTGCCAGCAGCCCCCGGACTAGCAGGAGCTCCTACAATGAGCAGTTCTTC.